This TCR beta chain was identified in a study of human T cells and chemical hapten exposure. About the study: Patients having alopecia areata, totalis or universalis were mostly female. Study-wide findings and caveats: TCRs at a frequency above 1 in 1000 stayed unchanged with DPC sensitization.

Time point specified: patch test 2, 6 weeks after DPC sensitization. Treatment here: therapeutic diphenylcyclopropenone sensitization with weekly scalp DPC. Researchers sampled blood before each patch test went on. It was the library that attached unique molecular identifiers to individual cDNA molecules. TCRdb re-analysed the RACE reads in MiXCR, keeping a single row per CDR3 protein. The table includes tens of thousands of distinct CDR3 sequences, about 6.6% detected once. Concerning this clonotype: The antigen remains undetermined.

V was cut by 0 bases and J by 7 bases, with 20 bases left in between. CDR1 is SGHVS, CDR2 FNYEAQ, per germline. This CDR3 spans 17 amino acids. The material was whole blood, obtained in connection with sensitization to the hapten diphenylcyclopropenone (DPC). This TCR derives from a woman aged 30 to 39 with alopecia areata. Some clones in this sample may be carry-over from other donors' samples. This chain joins TRBV7-6 and TRBJ2-3, with D maybe TRBD2 (7 bases). CDR3 sequence reads: CASSLAPQGGGLHTQYF. CDR3 DNA: TGTGCCAGCAGCTTAGCCCCACAGGGCGGGGGACTGCATACGCAGTATTTT. Together with reference TRBV7-6 and TRBJ2-3, the CDR3 gives the full variable domain: GAGVSQSPRYKVTKRGQDVALRCDPISGHVSLYWYRQALGQGPEFLTYFNYEAQQDKSGLPNDRFSAERPEGSISTLTIQRTEQRDSAMYRCASSLAPQGGGLHTQYFGPGTRLTVL.